Following are 21 T cell receptor beta chains from one sample sequenced in a study of identical twins. MiXCR, applied by TCRdb to the 5' RACE reads, yields one record per CDR3 protein. The sample records 200,000 to 250,000 distinct CDR3 sequences, 5.5% to 7% being singletons. These data also featured in a second study, about yellow fever vaccine responses in identical twins.

Sequenced material: memory (CD45RO+) T cells sorted from blood. All receptors come from a woman aged 18-30 years in good health.

DNA of the CDR3: TGCAGTGCCACCCATAGCGGGGGGGAGGAGTATTTT. It translates to CSATHSGGEEYF. The rearrangement joins TRBV20-1 to TRBJ2-3; 11 positions match TRBD2. This CDR3 is built from 12 residues. The germline V gene has CDR1 DFQATT and CDR2 SNEGSKA (reference sequence). The trim removed 6 bases at V and 13 bases at J, leaving 9 bases unmatched.

Many counts were recorded for this clonotype. V gene TRBV3-1 combines with J gene TRBJ2-1, with 10 bases matching TRBD2. Germline V lookup: CDR1 LGHDT, CDR2 YNNKEL (reference sequence). The CDR3 runs 19 residues. Trimming removed 0 bases from V and 4 bases from J; junction bases left unmatched: 12. The CDR3: CASSQDHMVVLAGYNEQFF. The CDR3 DNA sequence: TGTGCCAGCAGCCAAGATCATATGGTAGTACTAGCGGGGTACAATGAGCAGTTCTTC.

This clonotype was seen a handful of times. The chain combines TRBV5-6 with TRBJ2-2, with D perhaps matching TRBD1 or TRBD2 (6 bases each). V lost 3 bases and J 5 bases, leaving 17 bases between the germline ends. CDR1 and CDR2 (germline): SGHDT, YYEEEE. The CDR3 is made up of 16 amino acids. This CDR3 is CASSSEGVLWTGELFF. The CDR3 bases are TGTGCCAGCAGCTCGGAGGGGGTTTTGTGGACCGGGGAGCTGTTTTTT.

This clonotype has at least ten counts. V is TRBV6-4 and J is TRBJ2-1; weak D call: TRBD1 (5 bases). The CDR3 is 15 residues long. Germline CDR1 is MRHNA and CDR2 is SNTAGT. Trimming removed 2 bases from V and 1 base from J, with 9 bases in between. In DNA, the CDR3 is TGTGCCAGCAGTGACGGGTCAGGGTCCTACAATGAGCAGTTCTTC. This translates into CASSDGSGSYNEQFF.

This clonotype was picked up many times. The chain uses TRBV12-3 or TRBV12-4 and TRBJ1-1; D is undetermined. V lost 3 bases, J lost 11 bases, and 1 base lay in between. The CDR3 has 8 residues. The CDR3 protein is CASSLAFF. CDR3 in DNA: TGTGCCAGCAGTTTGGCTTTCTTT.

This chain links TRBV4-1 with TRBJ1-4; no clear D gene. Deletions cut 0 bases from V and 8 bases from J, with 10 bases between. This CDR3 is built from 14 residues. Germline CDR1 is MGHRA and CDR2 is YSYEKL. CDR3 DNA: TGCGCCAGCAGCCAAGATACTGTGGGCGAAAAACTGTTTTTT. Translation gives CASSQDTVGEKLFF.

The chain combines TRBV27 with TRBJ2-3; 9 nucleotides match TRBD2. Germline CDR1 and CDR2: MNHEY and SMNVEV (reference sequence). This CDR3 contains 18 residues. Germline trimming cut 7 bases from V and 5 bases from J; bases unmatched to any gene: 19. Here the CDR3 DNA reads TGTGCCAGCACTCCGGGGCCCGGCGGCGGGAGGGCGGAAGATACGCAGTATTTT. This translates into CASTPGPGGGRAEDTQYF.

This clonotype was observed many times. V usage is TRBV5-1 and J usage is TRBJ1-3, with 7 bases aligning to TRBD1. The CDR3 has 17 residues. The germline CDR1 and CDR2 sequences are SGHRS and YFSETQ. With 4 bases clipped from V and 2 bases from J, the junction kept 12 bases outside the gene matches. CDR3 bases: TGCGCCAGCAGCAGAGGACAGGAATTCTCTACTGGAAACACCATATATTTT. Protein sequence: CASSRGQEFSTGNTIYF.

The table lists this clonotype with many counts. The chain recombines TRBV20-1 with TRBJ2-2; D gene uncertain. The V and J ends lost 3 bases and 1 base respectively, with 6 bases between them. Germline CDR1 reads DFQATT; CDR2 reads SNEGSKA (reference sequence). The CDR3 extends over 13 amino acids. The CDR3: CSASSENTGELFF. CDR3 sequence (DNA): TGCAGTGCTAGTTCTGAGAACACCGGGGAGCTGTTTTTT.

This clonotype was seen at least ten times. The chain links TRBV12-3 or TRBV12-4 to TRBJ2-7, with D unclear. The CDR3 covers 12 residues. V was cut by 6 bases and J by 0 bases, with 6 bases left in between. The CDR3 reads CASSKSSYEQYF. The CDR3 bases are TGTGCCAGCAGCAAAAGCTCCTACGAGCAGTACTTC.

There are a few counts of this clonotype. The CDR3, as DNA: TGCAGTGCTAGGCCTAATAGCGGGAGCACAGATACGCAGTATTTT. Amino acid sequence: CSARPNSGSTDTQYF. This chain connects TRBV20-1 to TRBJ2-3, with 7 bases that match TRBD2. V was pared by 3 bases and J by 0 bases, with 6 bases of the junction left unmatched. Germline loops: CDR1 DFQATT, CDR2 SNEGSKA (reference sequence). CDR3 length equals 15 residues.

The table lists this clonotype with a few counts. The V gene is TRBV7-6, the J gene TRBJ1-4, with TRBD1 matching 9 bases. The germline CDR1 and CDR2 sequences are SGHVS and FNYEAQ. The CDR3 extends over 15 amino acids. V was pared by 7 bases and J by 8 bases, with 11 bases of the junction left unmatched. The CDR3, as DNA: TGTGCCAGCACCCCAGGGGACAGGGATGTGGAAAAACTGTTTTTT. This translates into CASTPGDRDVEKLFF.

The gene calls are TRBV5-1 and TRBJ1-1, with D unresolved. The V gene lost 4 bases and the J gene lost 4 bases, with 14 bases spanning the gap. The CDR3 sequence is 14 residues long. Per germline, CDR1 SGHRS and CDR2 YFSETQ. CDR3 sequence reads: CASSIRLGSTEAFF. In DNA, the CDR3 is TGCGCCAGCAGCATCAGACTGGGCTCCACTGAAGCTTTCTTT.

This clonotype was picked up a small number of times. The CDR3 DNA is TGCAGTGCCGGAGGGACTAGCGGGGGGGCAGGAGATACGCAGTATTTT. It is translated as CSAGGTSGGAGDTQYF. This chain links TRBV20-1 with TRBJ2-3, with 16 bases identical to TRBD2. This CDR3 comprises 16 residues. J gave up 5 bases and V 6 bases, and 8 bases lay outside the gene matches. Looked up from germline, CDR1 is DFQATT and CDR2 is SNEGSKA (reference sequence).

This clonotype has more than one count but fewer than ten. The chain links TRBV5-5 to TRBJ2-1; possibly TRBD1 for D (5 bases). The CDR3 has 14 amino acids. Between the trimmed V and J ends, which lost 0 bases and 7 bases, there was a span of 11 bases. Germline CDR1 reads SGHKS; CDR2 reads YYEKEE (reference sequence). The CDR3 sequence: CASSLVQGRNEQFF. Here the CDR3 DNA reads TGTGCCAGCAGCTTGGTGCAGGGTCGAAATGAGCAGTTCTTC.

This clonotype was observed at least ten times. This chain connects TRBV15 to TRBJ2-5, with unresolved D. The CDR3 spans 13 residues. The germline gives CDR1 LNHNV, CDR2 YYDKDF (reference sequence). V lost 0 bases, J lost 4 bases, and 6 bases lay in between. CDR3 protein: CATSRDSRETQYF. The CDR3 nucleotides read TGTGCCACCAGCAGAGATTCGAGAGAGACCCAGTACTTC.

This rearrangement joins TRBV20-1 to TRBJ2-3, with TRBD1 matching 7 bases. The CDR3 extends over 15 amino acids. V gave up 6 bases and J gave up 4 bases; unmatched junction bases: 13. Germline loops: CDR1 DFQATT, CDR2 SNEGSKA (reference sequence). CDR3 amino acids: CSAHRSDRESDTQYF. The CDR3, as DNA: TGCAGTGCCCACAGGTCAGACAGGGAATCAGATACGCAGTATTTT.

This clonotype was counted many times. The chain links TRBV12-3 or TRBV12-4 to TRBJ2-1; 11 nucleotides line up with TRBD2. Unmatched junction bases numbered 6, after V lost 4 bases and J lost 10 bases. The CDR3 sequence is 14 residues long. This CDR3 is CASSSYSSGGEQFF. DNA of the CDR3: TGTGCCAGCAGTTCCTACTCTAGCGGGGGGGAGCAGTTCTTC.

Only a few counts were recorded for this clonotype. This sequence joins TRBV7-8 and TRBJ2-5; a weak D match, TRBD1 (5 bases). V lost 1 base and J lost 4, with 16 bases in between. The germline gives CDR1 SGHVS, CDR2 FQNEAQ. The CDR3 runs to 16 residues. CDR3 loop: CASSLGDRGGGETQYF. In DNA, the CDR3 is TGTGCCAGCAGCTTAGGGGATAGGGGTGGCGGAGAGACCCAGTACTTC.

This clonotype has ten or more counts. The V and J genes are TRBV12-3 or TRBV12-4 and TRBJ1-2, with 7 bases aligning to TRBD1. V trimming: 8 bases; J trimming: 10 bases; junction bases outside the gene matches: 10. This CDR3 region has 12 residues. The CDR3: CASGRGQLNYTF. CDR3 DNA: TGTGCCAGCGGGAGGGGACAGCTAAACTACACCTTC.

This clonotype was seen ten or more times. The chain employs TRBV20-1 and TRBJ1-1; possible D gene TRBD1, 5 bases. V was clipped by 1 base and J by 9 bases, with 15 bases between them. The germline V gene has CDR1 DFQATT and CDR2 SNEGSKA (reference sequence). The CDR3 length is 13 residues. CDR3 in amino acids: CSARGDSELKAFF. For the CDR3, the DNA is TGCAGTGCTAGAGGTGACAGCGAATTGAAAGCTTTCTTT.